What follows is one T cell receptor (beta chain) and its context. The CDR3 covers 15 residues. Germline values: CDR1 MDHEN, CDR2 SYDVKM. The V gene end was trimmed by 4 bases and the J gene end by 6 bases; junction bases not matched to a gene: 8. The data were obtained in a study of blood T cell repertoires in COVID-19. Authors' analysis steps: Amplifying reference gene primers gave estimates of nucleated cell counts. The assay was immunoSEQ multiplex PCR, and TCRdb's table has in-frame clones only and misses some. V, J and clone size are taken as reported in that table, and D and trimming were inferred from the DNA itself. The sample consists of about 260,000 clones, roughly 80% of them appearing once.

Sequenced input: peripheral blood. This clonotype originated in a woman aged 45-65 years who had recovered from COVID-19. V usage is TRBV28 and J usage is TRBJ1-5; 8 bases are a match to TRBD1. The CDR3 is CASSSRQGMVQPQHF. CDR3 DNA sequence: TGTGCCAGCAGTTCACGACAGGGGATGGTTCAGCCCCAGCATTTT. Using reference TRBV28 and TRBJ1-5 for the parts outside the CDR3, the full variable domain is DVKVTQSSRYLVKRTGEKVFLECVQDMDHENMFWYRQDPGLGLRLIYFSYDVKMKEKGDIPEGYSVSREKKERFSLILESASTNQTSMYLCASSSRQGMVQPQHFGDGTRLSIL.